The entry that follows covers one T cell receptor beta chain sequence. The antigen is not known. The sample comes from a study of shared clonotypes between healthy human individuals. Study observations and caveats: Memory subsets generally showed lower estimated richness than naive subsets. Clonotypes not shared had lower generation probabilities than those common to all four donors.

Some clones are missing from TCRdb's copy, which holds only in-frame ones; the method was immunoSEQ multiplex PCR. The sample consists of 2.3 million or so clones, 80% to 95% of them appearing once. Caucasian adults residing in Nashville, Tennessee made up all the donors. The source is a man between 18 and 29 years old in good health. Some clones in this sample may be carry-over from other donors' samples. The sequenced sample was naive CD4+ T cells from PBMCs. The sample's subset: CD45RA+ positively selected.

In DNA form, the CDR3 reads TGTGCCAGCAGTGAAGCCCTCGCTAGCGGGAGTACAGATACGCAGTATTTT. Residues: CASSEALASGSTDTQYF. The V and J genes are TRBV6-1 and TRBJ2-3; TRBD2 matches 10 bases. Germline lookup yields CDR1 MNHNS and CDR2 SASEGT. This CDR3 contains 17 residues. With V trimmed by 0 bases and J by 3 bases, 6 bases remained unmatched.